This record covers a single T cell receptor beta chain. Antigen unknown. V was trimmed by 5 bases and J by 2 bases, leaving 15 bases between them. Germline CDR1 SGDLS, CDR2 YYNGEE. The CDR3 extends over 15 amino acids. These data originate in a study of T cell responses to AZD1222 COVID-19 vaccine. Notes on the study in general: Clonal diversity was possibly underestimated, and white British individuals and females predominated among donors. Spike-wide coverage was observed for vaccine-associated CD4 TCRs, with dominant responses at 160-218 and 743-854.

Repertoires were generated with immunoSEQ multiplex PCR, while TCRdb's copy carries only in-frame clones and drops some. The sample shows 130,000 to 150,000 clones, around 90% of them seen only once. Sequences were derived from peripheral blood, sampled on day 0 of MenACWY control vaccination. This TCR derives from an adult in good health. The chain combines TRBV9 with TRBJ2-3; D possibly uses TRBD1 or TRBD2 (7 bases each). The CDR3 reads CASSTGEGFTDTQYF. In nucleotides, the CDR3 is TGTGCCAGCAGTACAGGGGAGGGATTCACAGATACGCAGTATTTT.